These 4 T cell receptor beta chains were sequenced from one sample in a study of naive and memory T cell subsets. The beta constant-region primer was an equimolar mix of two oligonucleotides covering TRBC1 and TRBC2. Ligated cDNA was amplified by four rounds of PCR with nested alpha and beta constant-region primers and SP2. In TCRdb, the UMI-ligation and nested PCR reads were re-called with MiXCR into one record per CDR3 protein. Of around 130,000 distinct CDR3 sequences in the sample, around a third were seen once. The sample comprised central memory CD4+ T cells from blood. All receptors derive from a human donor in good health.

V usage is TRBV5-1 and J usage is TRBJ1-1; TRBD1 matches at 7 bases. From germline, CDR1 is SGHRS and CDR2 YFSETQ. The CDR3 has 14 residues. V shed 4 bases, J shed 7 bases, and the junction held 10 bases outside the gene matches. The CDR3 DNA reads TGCGCCAGCAGCCGAGCAACAGGGGCAGGTGAAGCTTTCTTT. Translating it yields CASSRATGAGEAFF.

The chain combines TRBV20-1 with TRBJ1-5; weak D call: TRBD1 (6 bases). Trimming stripped 6 bases from V and 1 base from J, with 19 bases between. Germline assignment: CDR1 DFQATT and CDR2 SNEGSKA (reference sequence). The CDR3 extends over 16 amino acids. CDR3 sequence reads: CSAGRYDRTSNQPQHF. In DNA form, the CDR3 reads TGCAGTGCGGGACGATACGACAGGACCAGCAATCAGCCCCAGCATTTT.

This sequence joins TRBV18 and TRBJ2-2, with D possibly being TRBD1 (6 bases). V lost 2 bases and J 6 bases, leaving 7 bases between the germline ends. Germline lookup yields CDR1 KGHSH and CDR2 LQKENI. The CDR3 runs 13 residues. The CDR3 nucleotides read TGTGCCAGCTCACCAACAGGGCCCGGGGAGCTGTTTTTT. Protein sequence: CASSPTGPGELFF. Supplemented by reference TRBV18 and TRBJ2-2, the full variable domain reads NAGVMQNPRHLVRRRGQEARLRCSPMKGHSHVYWYRQLPEEGLKFMVYLQKENIIDESGMPKERFSAEFPKEGPSILRIQQVVRGDSAAYFCASSPTGPGELFFGEGSRLTVL.

The chain joins TRBV3-1 to TRBJ2-3, with D possibly matching TRBD1 (6 bases). V was shortened by 3 bases and J by 3 bases, with 16 bases between the two germline ends. Germline V gene lookup returns CDR1 LGHDT and CDR2 YNNKEL (reference sequence). The CDR3 is 16 residues long. CDR3 sequence: CASSHNRDIRTDTQYF. The CDR3 DNA follows: TGTGCCAGCAGCCATAATAGGGACATTAGGACAGATACGCAGTATTTT.